This passage covers 17 T cell receptor beta chains from one sample sequenced in a study of CD8+CD57+ T cells in acquired aplastic anemia. Template material for TCR beta VDJ and CDR3 profiling consisted of genomic DNA. MiXCR was run by TCRdb on the reads, yielding one entry per CDR3 protein. The repertoire holds about 190,000 distinct CDR3 sequences, with approximately 49% as singletons. The sequencing input was sorted CD4+, CD8+, or CD8+CD57+ T cells (not recorded which) from PBMCs. The origin of the receptors is a human donor in good health, serving as a control.

The J gene is TRBJ2-7, the V gene TRBV7-9; 12 nucleotides agree with TRBD2. Germline V gene lookup returns CDR1 SEHNR and CDR2 FQNEAQ (reference sequence). The CDR3 covers 14 residues. The V segment lost 5 bases and the J segment 2 bases; nucleotides outside the gene matches: 1. This CDR3 is CASSASGGAYEQYF. CDR3 nucleotide sequence: TGTGCCAGCAGCGCTAGCGGGGGGGCCTACGAGCAGTACTTC.

This clonotype was seen ten or more times. The rearrangement joins TRBV28 to TRBJ2-5; TRBD2 aligns across 13 bases. CDR1 is MDHEN and CDR2 is SYDVKM in the germline V gene. CDR3 size: 16 residues. The V and J ends lost 2 bases and 2 bases, in that order; junction bases with no gene match: 2. In DNA form, the CDR3 reads TGTGCCAGCAGTTTAATGACTAGCGGGGGGCAAGAGACCCAGTACTTC. This encodes CASSLMTSGGQETQYF.

The genes are TRBV2 and TRBJ1-1, with TRBD1 as a possible D gene (6 bases). This CDR3 has 14 residues. Germline lookup yields CDR1 SNHLY and CDR2 FYNNEI. V was pared by 6 bases and J by 3 bases, with 14 bases between. CDR3 sequence reads: CASRGGLRDTEAFF. CDR3 DNA sequence: TGTGCCAGCAGAGGGGGACTTAGGGACACTGAAGCTTTCTTT.

In this sample, this clonotype turned up many times. The CDR3 is CASSYDHEQFF. CDR3 DNA: TGTGCCAGCAGTTACGACCATGAGCAGTTCTTC. The chain employs TRBV12-3 or TRBV12-4 and TRBJ2-1, with D hard to call. The CDR3 extends over 11 amino acids. V was cut by 4 bases and J by 8 bases, with 6 bases left in between.

This clonotype was seen a handful of times. V is TRBV7-9 and J is TRBJ1-6; possible D gene TRBD1, 5 bases. CDR3 size: 14 residues. Trimming took off 0 bases at V and 9 bases at J, with 9 bases between the two ends. CDR1 and CDR2 (germline): SEHNR, FQNEAQ (reference sequence). CDR3 protein: CASSLAVGGSPLHF. The CDR3 DNA is TGTGCCAGCAGCTTAGCTGTGGGGGGTTCACCCCTCCACTTT.

With regard to this clonotype: Because it lacks the conserved phenylalanine or tryptophan at the end, this CDR3 is likely a read error. The J gene is TRBJ2-7, the V gene TRBV18; D not resolved. The CDR3 covers 14 residues. Trimming shortened V by 4 bases and J by 7 bases, and 17 bases separated the two germline ends. Germline CDR1 and CDR2: KGHSH and LQKENI. In nucleotides, the CDR3 is TGTGCCAGCTCACTTCTGGACCGAGTGGGGGAGCAGTACCTC. It is translated as CASSLLDRVGEQYL.

The CDR3 here is CATNPGVYEQYF. The CDR3 coding sequence is TGTGCCACTAATCCGGGGGTCTACGAGCAGTACTTC. The chain has TRBV10-3 and TRBJ2-7, with TRBD2 as a possible D gene (6 bases). Germline CDR1 is ENHRY and CDR2 is SYGVKD. CDR3 length equals 12 residues. Trimming took 10 bases from V and 3 from J, leaving 13 bases between them.

The J gene is TRBJ2-3, the V gene TRBV11-2; unclear D gene. V was trimmed by 2 bases and J by 4 bases, leaving 1 base between them. The germline V gene has CDR1 SGHAT and CDR2 FQNNGV. CDR3 size: 11 residues. The CDR3 DNA is TGTGCCAGCAGCTTACCAGATACGCAGTATTTT. This gives the protein CASSLPDTQYF.

This rearrangement joins TRBV7-9 to TRBJ1-2; D is undetermined. The germline gives CDR1 SEHNR, CDR2 FQNEAQ (reference sequence). The CDR3 contains 15 residues. Deletions cut 5 bases from V and 4 bases from J, with 17 bases between. DNA of the CDR3: TGTGCCAGCAGCAATGAACAGTCCGTGCCCTATGGCTACACCTTC. It is translated as CASSNEQSVPYGYTF.

The table lists this clonotype with many counts. The chain carries TRBV5-5 and TRBJ2-3, with 8 nucleotides matching TRBD1. Trimming cost V 1 base and J 0 bases; bases outside gene matches: 4. This CDR3 is built from 16 residues. CDR1 and CDR2 from the germline V gene are SGHKS and YYEKEE (reference sequence). Here the CDR3 reads CASSLLTGASTDTQYF. In nucleotides, the CDR3 is TGTGCCAGCAGCTTGTTGACAGGGGCAAGCACAGATACGCAGTATTTT.

This clonotype was detected many times. The chain combines TRBV7-8 with TRBJ1-5; no reliable D call. CDR3 length: 16 amino acids. Per germline, CDR1 SGHVS and CDR2 FQNEAQ. Deletions cut 0 bases from V and 0 bases from J, with 9 bases between. CDR3 loop: CASSLAGFYSNQPQHF. The DNA for the CDR3 is TGTGCCAGCAGCTTAGCAGGATTTTATAGCAATCAGCCCCAGCATTTT.

The V gene is TRBV5-1, the J gene TRBJ1-1, with a possible D match to TRBD1 (5 bases). This CDR3 region has 15 residues. Germline CDR1 and CDR2: SGHRS and YFSETQ. The V gene lost 0 bases and the J gene lost 1 base, with 10 bases spanning the gap. The CDR3 sequence is CASSLGGGTNTEAFF. DNA for the CDR3: TGCGCCAGCAGCTTGGGGGGGGGGACGAACACTGAAGCTTTCTTT.

This clonotype has just a few counts. The chain is built from TRBV2 and TRBJ2-7; tentative D call: TRBD1 (6 bases). CDR1 SNHLY and CDR2 FYNNEI come from the germline V gene. V lost 2 bases, J lost 1 base, and 12 bases lay in between. CDR3 length: 15 residues. This CDR3 reads CASSEYQGISYEQYF. The CDR3 DNA is TGTGCCAGCAGTGAATATCAGGGGATATCCTACGAGCAGTACTTC.

The V gene is TRBV9, the J gene TRBJ2-7; D is ambiguous. Trimming removed 0 bases from V and 3 bases from J, with 10 bases in between. In germline, CDR1 is SGDLS, CDR2 YYNGEE. The CDR3 is made up of 14 amino acids. The CDR3 loop reads CASSVAADLYEQYF. The DNA for the CDR3 is TGTGCCAGCAGCGTAGCAGCTGACCTCTACGAGCAGTACTTC.

This clonotype was observed at least ten times. This sequence joins TRBV11-3 and TRBJ2-1; D gene unclear. With 1 base removed from V and 4 bases from J, the gap between germline ends came to 8 bases. The CDR3 is 14 amino acids. CDR1 is SGHNT and CDR2 is YENEEA in the germline V gene. Written as DNA, the CDR3 is TGTGCCAGCAGCTTAGCGGCCCAATACAATGAGCAGTTCTTC. The encoded protein is CASSLAAQYNEQFF.

This chain connects TRBV24-1 to TRBJ1-1; D is possibly TRBD1 (5 bases). The CDR3 spans 11 residues. Germline V lookup: CDR1 KGHDR, CDR2 SFDVKD. Trimming pared 5 bases from V and 8 bases from J, leaving 8 bases between. CDR3 sequence (DNA): TGTGCCACCAGTGTGGGGGACGAAGCTTTCTTT. Its translation is CATSVGDEAFF.

The rearrangement joins TRBV7-9 to TRBJ1-6; 7 bases match TRBD1. V lost 5 bases to trimming and J lost 7 bases; unmatched junction nucleotides: 8. CDR3 length: 15 residues. CDR1 is SEHNR, CDR2 FQNEAQ, per germline (reference sequence). CDR3 sequence: CASSRRDSSNSPLHF. CDR3 nucleotides: TGTGCCAGCAGCAGAAGGGACAGCTCCAATTCACCCCTCCACTTT. Looking up the rest from reference TRBV7-9 and TRBJ1-6 gives the full variable domain: DTGVSQNPRHKITKRGQNVTFRCDPISEHNRLYWYRQTLGQGPEFLTYFQNEAQLEKSRLLSDRFSAERPKGSFSTLEIQRTEQGDSAMYLCASSRRDSSNSPLHFGNGTRLTVT.